The source of this T cell receptor beta chain is a study of cytomegalovirus exposure and HLA in healthy donors. The PCR was carried out with 60 Vbeta primers and 13 Jbeta primers. The repertoire was sequenced with immunoSEQ multiplex PCR; TCRdb's copy has only in-frame clones and lacks some. The table has some 120,000 clones, 74% seen once. As for this clone: Its antigen is unidentified.

Trimming stripped 1 base from V and 4 bases from J, with 13 bases between. This CDR3 region has 14 residues. Looked up from germline, CDR1 is SQVTM and CDR2 is ANQGSEA. Notes on the study in general: Later work found most CMV-associated TCR beta chains apparently HLA-restricted. Indistinguishable V segments such as TRBV6-2 and TRBV6-3 were excluded.

This sequence joins TRBV29-1 and TRBJ2-5; D might be TRBD2 (5 bases). The material sequenced was PBMCs. This receptor was identified in a woman between 50 and 59 years old in good health and CMV-seropositive. CDR3 nucleotides: TGCAGCGTTGAAGTACTTGGGAGAGGAGAGACCCAGTACTTC. Its protein product is CSVEVLGRGETQYF.